One and the same sample provided the 2 T cell receptor beta chains below, sequenced in a study of vaccination and CD4 T cells after COVID-19. The treatment is: roughly ten-day PBMC culture with coronavirus spike peptide pools or control peptides (ViraFEST assay). Antigens of these TCRs are unknown. Sequencing of the DNA from cultured CD4+ T cells was carried out with the Oncomine TCR Beta short-read assay. TCRdb re-called the PCR reads with MiXCR, one entry per CDR3 protein. The sample yields about 19,000 distinct CDR3 sequences, approximately 50% seen once. The sequenced sample consisted of CD4+ T cells from blood, cultured in vitro. These receptors were taken from a human donor who had recovered from COVID-19.

Notes on this clonotype: Its ends do not fully match the called genes, so a read error is possible. The rearrangement joins TRBV11-3 to TRBJ2-7; 7 bases match TRBD1. The CDR3 spans 14 residues. CDR1 is SGHNT and CDR2 is YENEEA in the germline V gene. CDR3: CAGSSPTGSYEQYF. The CDR3 DNA is TGTGCCGGCAGCTCCCCGACAGGGTCCTACGAGCAGTACTTC.

The chain is built from TRBV5-4 and TRBJ2-3, with 7 positions matching TRBD2. V lost 6 bases to trimming and J lost 2 bases; unmatched junction nucleotides: 12. The CDR3 loop spans 16 amino acids. Per germline, CDR1 SGHNT and CDR2 YYREEE (reference sequence). CDR3 in amino acids: CASNPGRGRYTDTQYF. The CDR3 nucleotides read TGTGCCAGCAACCCTGGGAGGGGCAGGTACACAGATACGCAGTATTTT.